These 25 T cell receptor beta chains came from one sample sequenced in a study of spatial heterogeneity in lung cancer. TCRdb itself ran the 5' RACE reads through MiXCR, one entry per CDR3 protein. The sample consists of thousands of distinct CDR3 sequences, about a quarter of them appearing once. The time point is: blood at routine non-recurrence follow-up after resection. The sequencing here drew on PBMCs, taken at follow-up. These receptors were taken from a male donor with early-stage non-small cell lung cancer.

The table lists this clonotype with a count of one. The rearrangement joins TRBV3-1 to TRBJ2-7; possible D gene TRBD2, 5 bases. V was clipped by 1 base and J by 2 bases, with 12 bases between them. Germline CDR1 LGHDT, CDR2 YNNKEL (reference sequence). The CDR3 extends over 15 amino acids. CDR3 sequence: CASSQGALAAYEQYF. In DNA form, the CDR3 reads TGTGCCAGCAGCCAAGGAGCTCTAGCTGCCTACGAGCAGTACTTC.

This chain uses TRBV6-2 or TRBV6-3 with TRBJ1-5, with 7 bases that match TRBD1. The CDR3 consists of 17 residues. The ends lost 5 bases at V and 0 bases at J; junction bases unmatched: 10. Germline V CDR1 and CDR2: MNHEY, SVGEGT. CDR3 nucleotide sequence: TGTGCCAGCAGTAGCGGGACAGCAGCGTATAGCAATCAGCCCCAGCATTTT. This translates into CASSSGTAAYSNQPQHF.

By sample share, this clonotype is medium-sized (0.01 to 0.1%). The chain is built from TRBV6-5 and TRBJ2-3; unclear D gene. The germline V and J ends were trimmed by 5 bases and 8 bases, with 17 bases remaining between them. In germline, CDR1 is MNHEY, CDR2 SVGAGI. This CDR3 spans 14 amino acids. CDR3 sequence reads: CASSTRTARRTQYF. The CDR3 DNA follows: TGTGCCAGCAGTACCCGGACGGCCCGTCGTACGCAGTATTTT.

This clonotype was picked up many times. The gene calls are TRBV7-8 and TRBJ1-4; 9 bases line up with TRBD1. This CDR3 comprises 12 residues. CDR1 is SGHVS and CDR2 is FQNEAQ in the germline V gene. With V trimmed by 6 bases and J by 10 bases, 3 bases remained unmatched. CDR3 sequence (DNA): TGTGCCAGCAGTATGGACAGGGGAAAACTGTTTTTT. It translates to CASSMDRGKLFF.

The genes are TRBV6-1 and TRBJ2-1, with 8 bases identical to TRBD2. V dropped 1 base and J dropped 6; count of bases not matched to a gene: 11. The germline CDR1 and CDR2 sequences are MNHNS and SASEGT. CDR3 length: 17 residues. DNA for the CDR3: TGTGCCAGCAGTGAAGTGCTAGCGGGCCGGCGGGTCAATGAGCAGTTCTTC. As protein: CASSEVLAGRRVNEQFF.

The rearrangement uses TRBV12-3 or TRBV12-4 and TRBJ2-1; 14 bases are a match to TRBD2. The CDR3 totals 14 residues. Germline trimming cut 5 bases from V and 8 bases from J; bases unmatched to any gene: 2. CDR3: CASSGTSGGDEQFF. The CDR3 DNA sequence: TGTGCCAGCAGTGGGACTAGCGGGGGCGATGAGCAGTTCTTC.

The V and J genes are TRBV9 and TRBJ2-1; D tentatively reads TRBD1 or TRBD2 (5 bases each). Germline V gene data show CDR1 as SGDLS and CDR2 as YYNGEE. The CDR3 runs to 14 residues. Trimming removed 7 bases from V and 0 bases from J, with 11 bases in between. This CDR3 is CASVPGPSYNEQFF. The DNA of the CDR3 is TGTGCCAGCGTCCCGGGGCCCTCCTACAATGAGCAGTTCTTC.

This clonotype is large. This chain uses TRBV20-1 with TRBJ1-4; D not certain. The germline CDR1 and CDR2 sequences are DFQATT and SNEGSKA (reference sequence). The CDR3 extends over 18 amino acids. The V gene lost 0 bases and the J gene lost 4 bases, with 21 bases spanning the gap. The CDR3 protein is CSARDGSAKRRFNEKLFF. The CDR3 DNA sequence: TGCAGTGCTAGAGATGGGTCGGCTAAGCGGCGGTTTAATGAAAAACTGTTTTTT.

In its sample, this clonotype is large (0.1 to 1%). The chain recombines TRBV28 with TRBJ2-4; D remains ambiguous. The CDR3 loop spans 14 amino acids. The V end lost 1 base, the J end lost 7 bases, and 11 bases lay between the germline ends. CDR1 is MDHEN and CDR2 is SYDVKM in the germline V gene. CDR3 DNA sequence: TGTGCCAGCAGTTTATCAGGCGGTGCTAACATTCAGTACTTC. Residues: CASSLSGGANIQYF.

V is TRBV28 and J is TRBJ2-7; TRBD2 aligns across 12 bases. The CDR3 covers 15 residues. V was pared by 6 bases and J by 2 bases, with 5 bases of the junction left unmatched. CDR1 and CDR2 (germline): MDHEN, SYDVKM. DNA of the CDR3: TGTGCCAGCAGGCGGGGACTAGCGGGTGCCTACGAGCAGTACTTC. Translating it yields CASRRGLAGAYEQYF.

The table lists this clonotype with many counts. The chain joins TRBV3-2 to TRBJ1-5. TRBV3-2 is a listed pseudogene. The CDR3 has 15 amino acids. CDR3 sequence reads: CASSQESGEGQPQHF. The CDR3 DNA follows: TGTGCCAGCAGCCAAGAATCAGGGGAGGGACAGCCCCAGCATTTT.

CDR3 sequence: CASSEFRIPSKYLSPLHF. Written as DNA, the CDR3 is TGTGCCAGCAGTGAATTTCGGATCCCCAGCAAGTACCTTTCACCCCTCCACTTT. The V gene is TRBV6-1, the J gene TRBJ1-6; D call uncertain. The germline V and J ends were trimmed by 2 bases and 9 bases, with 23 bases remaining between them. CDR1 MNHNS and CDR2 SASEGT come from the germline V gene. The CDR3 runs 18 residues.

The chain uses TRBV19 and TRBJ2-1, with D possibly matching TRBD2 (6 bases). V gave up 3 bases and J gave up 9 bases, with 21 bases separating them. The CDR3 is 16 amino acids. The germline gives CDR1 LNHDA, CDR2 SQIVND (reference sequence). The CDR3 DNA sequence: TGTGCCAGTAGTATGTTTCCTAGCGTGATAGTCGGTGAGCAGTTCTTC. Protein: CASSMFPSVIVGEQFF.

Note on this clonotype: The germline gene is not matched at one end of the junction; a read error may be the cause. The chain links TRBV19 to TRBJ2-3; D possibly matches TRBD1 or TRBD2 (6 bases each). This CDR3 has 15 residues. The germline CDR1 and CDR2 sequences are LNHDA and SQIVND (reference sequence). CDR3 loop: CSSANEPRGRDTQYF. The CDR3 nucleotides are TGTTCCAGTGCTAACGAGCCACGGGGGCGAGATACGCAGTATTTT.

Within the sample, this clonotype is large. This sequence joins TRBV10-3 and TRBJ2-1; tentative D call: TRBD2 (5 bases). Per the germline V gene, CDR1 is ENHRY and CDR2 is SYGVKD. This CDR3 spans 13 amino acids. V was clipped by 10 bases and J by 8 bases, with 18 bases between them. The DNA of the CDR3 is TGTGCCACCTTGGGGAGCGTCGACGATGAGCAGTTCTTC. Its translation is CATLGSVDDEQFF.

V and J are TRBV20-1 and TRBJ2-1; D is ambiguous. Germline V CDR1 and CDR2: DFQATT, SNEGSKA (reference sequence). The CDR3 spans 12 residues. Written as DNA, the CDR3 is TGCAGCCTTCAGGACGTCGTCAATGAGCAGTTCTTC. Encoded protein: CSLQDVVNEQFF.

V is TRBV28 and J is TRBJ2-7; no firm D call. CDR3 length: 12 amino acids. Between the trimmed V and J ends, which lost 6 bases and 2 bases, there was a span of 8 bases. Per germline, CDR1 MDHEN and CDR2 SYDVKM. The CDR3 region is CASRSHPYEQYF. For the CDR3, the DNA is TGTGCCAGCAGGTCCCACCCCTACGAGCAGTACTTC.

This chain connects TRBV12-3 or TRBV12-4 to TRBJ2-5; D tentatively reads TRBD1 or TRBD2 (5 bases each). Trimming took off 6 bases at V and 2 bases at J, with 10 bases between the two ends. This CDR3 contains 13 residues. The CDR3 DNA is TGTGCCAGCAGGTCCGGGGCGCAAGAGACCCAGTACTTC. It is translated as CASRSGAQETQYF.

Within the sample, this clonotype is medium-sized. The rearrangement uses TRBV10-3 and TRBJ2-2; D gene uncertain. The germline CDR1 and CDR2 sequences are ENHRY and SYGVKD. This CDR3 is built from 12 residues. V was cut by 1 base and J by 7 bases, with 4 bases left in between. The CDR3 DNA reads TGTGCCATCAGTGAGTGGGGCGGGGAGCTGTTTTTT. Its translation is CAISEWGGELFF.

This clonotype was counted between two and nine times. This chain joins TRBV29-1 and TRBJ1-5; 8 nucleotides agree with TRBD1. V lost 6 bases to trimming and J lost 6 bases; unmatched junction nucleotides: 7. This CDR3 region has 13 residues. Per the germline V gene, CDR1 is SQVTM and CDR2 is ANQGSEA. This chain's CDR3 is CSVGDRGAQPQHF. The DNA of the CDR3 is TGCAGCGTGGGAGACAGGGGTGCTCAGCCCCAGCATTTT. Drawing the rest from reference TRBV29-1 and TRBJ1-5, the complete variable domain is SAVISQKPSRDICQRGTSLTIQCQVDSQVTMMFWYRQQPGQSLTLIATANQGSEATYESGFVIDKFPISRPNLTFSTLTVSNMSPEDSSIYLCSVGDRGAQPQHFGDGTRLSIL.

This clonotype was observed at least ten times. The V gene is TRBV28, the J gene TRBJ2-3, with TRBD2 identical over 14 bases. V lost 10 bases, J lost 5 bases, and 2 bases stayed unmatched. Germline CDR1 is MDHEN and CDR2 is SYDVKM. CDR3 length: 13 residues. CDR3 DNA: TGTGCCATCGGGACTAGCGGGAGAGATACGCAGTATTTT. Protein sequence: CAIGTSGRDTQYF.

The J gene is TRBJ2-1, the V gene TRBV23-1; 13 positions match TRBD2. TRBV23-1 is filed as an ORF, its function uncertain. The CDR3 is 16 residues long. V was clipped by 8 bases and J by 5 bases; unmatched bases: 9. CDR3 region: CASEPPGTSGNNEQFF. The CDR3 DNA is TGCGCCAGCGAACCGCCCGGGACTAGCGGGAACAATGAGCAGTTCTTC.

Sample share makes this clonotype medium-sized. The J gene is TRBJ2-3, the V gene TRBV2, with no clear D. Germline V gene data show CDR1 as SNHLY and CDR2 as FYNNEI. Deletions cut 6 bases from V and 2 bases from J, with 6 bases between. The CDR3 sequence is 12 residues long. This CDR3 reads CASRLDTDTQYF. CDR3 nucleotide sequence: TGTGCCAGCAGACTTGACACAGATACGCAGTATTTT.

The V and J genes are TRBV18 and TRBJ1-1; maybe TRBD1 (6 bases). The CDR3 extends over 16 amino acids. Trimming removed 3 bases from V and 3 bases from J, with 17 bases in between. In germline, CDR1 is KGHSH, CDR2 LQKENI. The CDR3: CASSPRGSDRHTEAFF. CDR3 DNA: TGTGCCAGCTCACCTCGGGGATCAGACAGGCACACTGAAGCTTTCTTT.

By share of the sample, this clonotype is medium-sized. The V and J genes are TRBV23-1 and TRBJ2-1; 7 bases align to TRBD1. TRBV23-1 has ORF status, its function being uncertain. This CDR3 contains 16 residues. The V gene end was trimmed by 0 bases and the J gene end by 3 bases; junction bases not matched to a gene: 5. CDR3 nucleotide sequence: TGCGCCAGCAGTCAATCGAAGGGGGCGGGCTACAATGAGCAGTTCTTC. Translating gives CASSQSKGAGYNEQFF.